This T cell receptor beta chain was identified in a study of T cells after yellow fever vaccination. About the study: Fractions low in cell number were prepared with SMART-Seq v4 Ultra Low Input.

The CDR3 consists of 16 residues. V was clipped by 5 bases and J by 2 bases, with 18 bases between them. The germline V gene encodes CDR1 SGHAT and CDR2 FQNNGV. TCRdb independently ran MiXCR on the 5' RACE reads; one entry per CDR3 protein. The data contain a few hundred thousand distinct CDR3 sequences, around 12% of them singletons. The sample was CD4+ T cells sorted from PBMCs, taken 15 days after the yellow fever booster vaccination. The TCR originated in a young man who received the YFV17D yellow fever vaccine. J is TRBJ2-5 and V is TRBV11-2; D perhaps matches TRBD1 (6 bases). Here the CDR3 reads CASSLGQRLSQETQYF. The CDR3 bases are TGTGCCAGCAGCCTTGGACAGCGACTTAGTCAAGAGACCCAGTACTTC.